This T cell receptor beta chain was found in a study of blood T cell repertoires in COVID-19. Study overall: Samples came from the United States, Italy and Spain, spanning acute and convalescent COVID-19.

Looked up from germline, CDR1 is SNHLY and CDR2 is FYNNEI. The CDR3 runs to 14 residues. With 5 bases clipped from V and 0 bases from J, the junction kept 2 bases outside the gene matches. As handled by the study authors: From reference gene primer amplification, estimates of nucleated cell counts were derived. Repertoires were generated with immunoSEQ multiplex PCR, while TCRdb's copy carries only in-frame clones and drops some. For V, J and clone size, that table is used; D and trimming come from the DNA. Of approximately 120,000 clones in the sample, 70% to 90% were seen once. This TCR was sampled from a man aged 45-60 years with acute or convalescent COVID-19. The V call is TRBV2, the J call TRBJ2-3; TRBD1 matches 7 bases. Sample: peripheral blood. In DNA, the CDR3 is TGTGCCAGCAGTCGACAGGGTAGCACAGATACGCAGTATTTT. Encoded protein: CASSRQGSTDTQYF. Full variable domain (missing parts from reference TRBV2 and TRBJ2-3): EPEVTQTPSHQVTQMGQEVILRCVPISNHLYFYWYRQILGQKVEFLVSFYNNEISEKSEIFDDQFSVERPDGSNFTLKIRSTKLEDSAMYFCASSRQGSTDTQYFGPGTRLTVL.